Sequencing of this TCR beta chain was carried out in a study of cytomegalovirus exposure and HLA in healthy donors. Study-wide points: The study reported that TCR beta sequences accurately predicted HLA-A and HLA-B alleles in most subjects. Likely technical artifact: a cluster of highly shared sequence variants. Roughly uniform sequencing depth across donors was assumed, possibly incorrectly. In an earlier analysis, most TCR beta V segments were productive about 87% or about 30% of the time.

The PCR used 60 Vbeta and 13 Jbeta primers. Repertoires were generated with immunoSEQ multiplex PCR, while TCRdb's copy carries only in-frame clones and drops some. Of some 190,000 clones listed, 85% are singletons. As for this clone: Its cognate antigen is unknown.

The V gene's germline CDR1 is SEHNR and CDR2 FQNEAQ (reference sequence). Trimming removed 5 bases from V and 3 bases from J; junction bases left unmatched: 9. This CDR3 has 15 residues. The sample taken for sequencing was PBMCs. The chain is built from TRBV7-9 and TRBJ2-7; 8 bases are shared with TRBD2. The receptor was derived from a boy aged 2-9 years in good health and CMV-seronegative. The CDR3 protein is CASSAAGLAGYEQYF. CDR3 DNA sequence: TGTGCCAGCAGCGCAGCAGGACTAGCCGGCTACGAGCAGTACTTC.